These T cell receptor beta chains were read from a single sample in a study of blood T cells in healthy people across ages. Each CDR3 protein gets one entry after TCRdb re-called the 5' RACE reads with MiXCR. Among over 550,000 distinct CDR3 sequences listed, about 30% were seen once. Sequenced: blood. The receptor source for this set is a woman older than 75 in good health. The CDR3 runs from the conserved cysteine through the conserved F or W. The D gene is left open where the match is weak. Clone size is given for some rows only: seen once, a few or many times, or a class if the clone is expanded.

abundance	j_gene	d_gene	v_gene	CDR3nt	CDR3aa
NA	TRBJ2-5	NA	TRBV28	TGTGCCAGCAAGTCAGGCGGAAAAGAGACCCAGTACTTC	CASKSGGKETQYF
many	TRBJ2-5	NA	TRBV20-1	TGCAGTGCTAGACCTAAGGGAGAAGAGACCCAGTACTTC	CSARPKGEETQYF
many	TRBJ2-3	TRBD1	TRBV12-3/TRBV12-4	TGTGCCAGCAACCCTCCGGACAGGGAGGCAGATACGCAGTATTTT	CASNPPDREADTQYF
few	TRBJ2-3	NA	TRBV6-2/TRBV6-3	TGTGCCAGCAGTTACGAGGTAAGCCGGGGAGATACGCAGTATTTT	CASSYEVSRGDTQYF
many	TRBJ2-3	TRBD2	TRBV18	TGTGCCAGCTCACCCAGCGGGGGCTCAGATACGCAGTATTTT	CASSPSGGSDTQYF
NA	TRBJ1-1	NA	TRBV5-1	TGCGCCAGCAGCCCCCTCGCGTCCGCTCTTGGCACTGAAGGTTTCTTT	CASSPLASALGTEGFF
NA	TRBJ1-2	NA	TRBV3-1	TGTGCCAGCAGCCGACGGCAGAACTATGGCTACACCTTC	CASSRRQNYGYTF
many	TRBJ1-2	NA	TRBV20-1	TGCAGTGCTGAAGTCTTAGGGGACTATGGCTACACCTTC	CSAEVLGDYGYTF
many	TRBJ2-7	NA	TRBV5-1	TGCGCCAGCAGCTTGTCCAGGGTCACCCACGAGCAGTACTTC	CASSLSRVTHEQYF
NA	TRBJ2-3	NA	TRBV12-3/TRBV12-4	TGTGCCAGCAGTTTGGGGAGCAGGGTGGGCGCAGATACGCAATATTTT	CASSLGSRVGADTQYF
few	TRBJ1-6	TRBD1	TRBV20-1	TGCAGTGCTAGGGGGCAACCCGGGACAGTTGGGTCACCCCTCCACTTT	CSARGQPGTVGSPLHF
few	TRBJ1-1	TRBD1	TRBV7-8	TGTGCCAGCAGCCACGGACAGGGTATGAACACTGAAGCTTTCTTT	CASSHGQGMNTEAFF
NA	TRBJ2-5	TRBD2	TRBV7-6	TGTGCCAGCAGCTCGGTGGGACTAGCGGGAGTAGGGACCCAGTACTTC	CASSSVGLAGVGTQYF
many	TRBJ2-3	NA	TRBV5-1	TGCGCCAGCAGCTTGGCTGCAGGGAAAGATACGCAGTATTTT	CASSLAAGKDTQYF
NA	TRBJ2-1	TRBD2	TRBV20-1	TGCAGTGCTACCGGGACTAGCGTCAATGAGCAGTTCTTC	CSATGTSVNEQFF
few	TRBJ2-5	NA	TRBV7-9	TGTGCCAGCAGCTTAAGCGGACTATCAGAGACCCAGTACTTC	CASSLSGLSETQYF
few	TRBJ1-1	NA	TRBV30	TGTGCCTGGAGTTACCGGGACCACTTAATGAACACTGAAGCTTTCTTT	CAWSYRDHLMNTEAFF
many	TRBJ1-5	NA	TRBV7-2	TGTGCCAGCAGCTTATTCGGGATAGGCAATCAGCCCCAGCATTTT	CASSLFGIGNQPQHF
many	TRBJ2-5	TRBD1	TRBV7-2	TGTGCCAGCAGCTTAGTGACAGGGGGCGTAGAGACCCAGTACTTC	CASSLVTGGVETQYF
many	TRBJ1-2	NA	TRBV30	TGTGCCTGGCGGGACGCAGAAGACTATGGCTACACCTTC	CAWRDAEDYGYTF
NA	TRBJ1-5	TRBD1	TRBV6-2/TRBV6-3	TGTGCCAGCAGTTACACAGGACAGGGGAGTCAGCCCCAGCATTTT	CASSYTGQGSQPQHF
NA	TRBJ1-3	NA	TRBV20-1	TGCAGTGCTAGAGATGGACAGTCTCCTGGAAACACCATATATTTT	CSARDGQSPGNTIYF
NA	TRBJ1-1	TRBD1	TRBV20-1	TGCAGTGCCAGAGGACAGGGAGGGTTCACTGAAGCTTTCTTT	CSARGQGGFTEAFF
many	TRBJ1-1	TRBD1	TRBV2	TGTGCCAGCAGTGCAGGGGGCCGAACTGAAGCTTTCTTT	CASSAGGRTEAFF
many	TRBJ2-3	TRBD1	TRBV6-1	TGTGCCAGCAGTGCGCGACAGGGGATAGATACGCAGTATTTT	CASSARQGIDTQYF
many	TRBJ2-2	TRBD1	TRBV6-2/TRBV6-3	TGTGCCAGCAGCTGGACAGGGAGGACCGGGGAGCTGTTTTTT	CASSWTGRTGELFF
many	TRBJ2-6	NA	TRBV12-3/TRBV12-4	TGTGCCAGCAGTTTGGGGAATTCTGGGGCCAACGTCCTGACTTTC	CASSLGNSGANVLTF
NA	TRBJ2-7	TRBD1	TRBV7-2	TGTGCCAGCAGCTTAGCCGGGACAGATGCCTACGAGCAGTACTTC	CASSLAGTDAYEQYF
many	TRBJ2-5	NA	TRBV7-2	TGTGCCAGCAGCTACACCCGGGACCAAGAGACCCAGTACTTC	CASSYTRDQETQYF
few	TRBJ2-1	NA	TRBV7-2	TGTGCCAGCAGCTTAGGCTCCGGTCGCGCTGAGCAGTTCTTC	CASSLGSGRAEQFF